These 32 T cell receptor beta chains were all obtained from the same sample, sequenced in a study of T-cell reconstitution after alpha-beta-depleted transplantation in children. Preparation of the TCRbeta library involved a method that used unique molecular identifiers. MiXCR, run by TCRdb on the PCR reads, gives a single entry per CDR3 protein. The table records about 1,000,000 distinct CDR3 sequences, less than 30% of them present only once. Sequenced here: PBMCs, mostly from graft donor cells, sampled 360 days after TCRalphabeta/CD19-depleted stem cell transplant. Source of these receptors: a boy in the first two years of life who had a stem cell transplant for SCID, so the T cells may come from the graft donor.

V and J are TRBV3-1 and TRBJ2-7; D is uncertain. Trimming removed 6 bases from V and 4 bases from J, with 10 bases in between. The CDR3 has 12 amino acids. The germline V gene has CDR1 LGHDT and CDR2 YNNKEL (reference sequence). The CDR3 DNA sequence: TGTGCCAGCAGTCCCACGCAATACGAGCAGTACTTC. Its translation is CASSPTQYEQYF.

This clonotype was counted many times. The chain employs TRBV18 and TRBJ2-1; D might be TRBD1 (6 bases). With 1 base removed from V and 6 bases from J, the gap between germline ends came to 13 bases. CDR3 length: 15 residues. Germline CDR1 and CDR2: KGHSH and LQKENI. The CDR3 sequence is CASSPRGRGANEQFF. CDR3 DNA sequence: TGTGCCAGCTCACCACGGGGCAGGGGAGCCAATGAGCAGTTCTTC.

In DNA form, the CDR3 reads TGCAGTGCTCCAGACGCCGTTAGCAATGAGCAGTTCTTC. Protein product: CSAPDAVSNEQFF. The chain carries TRBV20-1 and TRBJ2-1; D remains unclear. Trimming stripped 5 bases from V and 6 bases from J, with 14 bases between. This CDR3 has 13 residues. The germline V gene has CDR1 DFQATT and CDR2 SNEGSKA (reference sequence).

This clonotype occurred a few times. The CDR3 nucleotides read TGTGCCAGCAGTCTCCGGGACTATTTCACCGGGGAGCTGTTTTTT. Amino acids: CASSLRDYFTGELFF. The rearrangement uses TRBV12-3 or TRBV12-4 and TRBJ2-2; 7 bases fit TRBD2. CDR3 length: 15 amino acids. With 5 bases clipped from V and 4 bases from J, the junction kept 7 bases outside the gene matches.

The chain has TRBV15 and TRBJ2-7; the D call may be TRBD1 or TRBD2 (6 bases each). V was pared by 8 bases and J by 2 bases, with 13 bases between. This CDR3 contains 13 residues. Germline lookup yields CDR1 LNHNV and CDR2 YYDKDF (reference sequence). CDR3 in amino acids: CATLDRGAYEQYF. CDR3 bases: TGTGCCACCCTAGATAGGGGGGCCTACGAGCAGTACTTC.

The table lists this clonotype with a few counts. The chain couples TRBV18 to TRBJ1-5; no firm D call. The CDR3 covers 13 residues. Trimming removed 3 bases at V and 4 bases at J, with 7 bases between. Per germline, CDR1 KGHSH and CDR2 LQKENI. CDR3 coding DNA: TGTGCCAGCTCACCCTCCGAGAATCAGCCCCAGCATTTT. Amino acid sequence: CASSPSENQPQHF.

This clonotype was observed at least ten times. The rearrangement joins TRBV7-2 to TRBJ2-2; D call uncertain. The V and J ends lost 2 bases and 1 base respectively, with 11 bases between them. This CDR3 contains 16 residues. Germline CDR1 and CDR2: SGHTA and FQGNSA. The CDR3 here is CASSLSVNLNTGELFF. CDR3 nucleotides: TGTGCCAGCAGCTTATCCGTAAACCTGAACACCGGGGAGCTGTTTTTT.

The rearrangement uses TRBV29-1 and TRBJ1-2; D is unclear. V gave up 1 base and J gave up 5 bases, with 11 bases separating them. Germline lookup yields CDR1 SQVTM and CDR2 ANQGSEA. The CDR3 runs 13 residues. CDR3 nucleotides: TGCAGCGTTGAAGTATCTGGCTCTTATGGCTACACCTTC. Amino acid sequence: CSVEVSGSYGYTF.

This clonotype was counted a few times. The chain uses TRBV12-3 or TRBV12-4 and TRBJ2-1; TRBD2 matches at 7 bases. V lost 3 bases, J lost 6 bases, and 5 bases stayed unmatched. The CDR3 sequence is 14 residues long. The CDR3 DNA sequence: TGTGCCAGCAGTTTTGGGGGGGGGGGCAATGAGCAGTTCTTC. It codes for CASSFGGGGNEQFF.

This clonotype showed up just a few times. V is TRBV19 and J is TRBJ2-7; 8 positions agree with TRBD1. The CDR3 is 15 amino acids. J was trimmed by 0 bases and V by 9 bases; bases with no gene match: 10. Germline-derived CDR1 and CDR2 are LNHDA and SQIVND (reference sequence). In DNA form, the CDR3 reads TGTGCCAGCCGACCCCGGACAGGGAGCTCCTACGAGCAGTACTTC. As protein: CASRPRTGSSYEQYF.

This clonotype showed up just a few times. The CDR3 protein is CASSSGGGPPLHF. The CDR3 nucleotides read TGTGCCAGCAGCTCCGGGGGGGGGCCACCCCTCCACTTT. The V call is TRBV7-9, the J call TRBJ1-6; TRBD1 might be the D (6 bases). The CDR3 loop spans 13 amino acids. Germline lookup yields CDR1 SEHNR and CDR2 FQNEAQ (reference sequence). V was pared by 4 bases and J by 11 bases, with 12 bases between.

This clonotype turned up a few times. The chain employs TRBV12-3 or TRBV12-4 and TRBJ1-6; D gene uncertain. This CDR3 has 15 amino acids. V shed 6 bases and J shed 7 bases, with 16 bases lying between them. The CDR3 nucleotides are TGTGCCAGCAGAGAGAGGCAGTCTTCCAATTCACCCCTCCACTTT. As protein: CASRERQSSNSPLHF.

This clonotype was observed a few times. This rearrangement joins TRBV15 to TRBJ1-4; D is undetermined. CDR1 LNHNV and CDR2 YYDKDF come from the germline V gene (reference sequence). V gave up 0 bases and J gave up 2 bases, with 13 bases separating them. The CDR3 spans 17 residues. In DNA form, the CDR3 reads TGTGCCACCAGCAGAGATTTGCGAGGGCCCACTAATGAAAAACTGTTTTTT. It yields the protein CATSRDLRGPTNEKLFF. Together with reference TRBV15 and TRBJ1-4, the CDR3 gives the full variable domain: DAMVIQNPRYQVTQFGKPVTLSCSQTLNHNVMYWYQQKSSQAPKLLFHYYDKDFNNEADTPDNFQSRRPNTSFCFLDIRSPGLGDTAMYLCATSRDLRGPTNEKLFFGSGTQLSVL.

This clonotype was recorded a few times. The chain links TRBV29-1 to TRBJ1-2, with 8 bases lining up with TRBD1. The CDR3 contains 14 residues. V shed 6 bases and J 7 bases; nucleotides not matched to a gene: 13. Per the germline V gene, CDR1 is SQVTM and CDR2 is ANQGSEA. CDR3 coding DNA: TGCAGCGTCCTAACTGGGACAGGTGTAGTTGGCTACACCTTC. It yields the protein CSVLTGTGVVGYTF.

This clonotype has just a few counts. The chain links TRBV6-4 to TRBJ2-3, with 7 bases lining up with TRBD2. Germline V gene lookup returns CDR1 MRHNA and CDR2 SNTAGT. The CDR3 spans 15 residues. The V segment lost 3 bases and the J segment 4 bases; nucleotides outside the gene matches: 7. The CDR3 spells CASSETRGGSDTQYF. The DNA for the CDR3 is TGTGCCAGCAGTGAGACGCGCGGGGGATCAGATACGCAGTATTTT.

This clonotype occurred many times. This CDR3 reads CASSLRDSRNEQFF. For the CDR3, the DNA is TGTGCCAGCAGTCTCAGGGACTCCCGGAATGAGCAGTTCTTC. The chain recombines TRBV2 with TRBJ2-1; possibly TRBD2 for D (6 bases). The length of the CDR3 is 14 residues. Trimming removed 5 bases from V and 7 bases from J, with 15 bases in between. Germline V gives CDR1 SNHLY, CDR2 FYNNEI.

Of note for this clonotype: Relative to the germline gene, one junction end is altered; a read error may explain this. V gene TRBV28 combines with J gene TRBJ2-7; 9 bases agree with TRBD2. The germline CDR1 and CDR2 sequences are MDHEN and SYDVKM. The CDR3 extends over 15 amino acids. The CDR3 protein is CASTLAGESSYEQYF. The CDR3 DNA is TGTGCCAGCACTTTAGCGGGGGAGAGCTCCTACGAGCAGTACTTC.

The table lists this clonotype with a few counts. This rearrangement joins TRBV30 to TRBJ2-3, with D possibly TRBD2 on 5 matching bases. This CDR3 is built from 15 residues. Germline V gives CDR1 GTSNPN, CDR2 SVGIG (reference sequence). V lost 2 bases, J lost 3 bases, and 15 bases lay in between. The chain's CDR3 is CAWSRGSEETDTQYF. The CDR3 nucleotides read TGTGCCTGGAGTCGTGGTTCGGAGGAGACAGATACGCAGTATTTT.

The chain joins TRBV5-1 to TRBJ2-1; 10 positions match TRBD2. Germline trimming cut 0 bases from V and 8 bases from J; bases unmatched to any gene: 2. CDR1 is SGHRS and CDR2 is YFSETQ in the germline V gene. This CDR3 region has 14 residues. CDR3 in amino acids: CASSLGSGGDEQFF. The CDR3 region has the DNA TGCGCCAGCAGCTTGGGCAGCGGGGGGGATGAGCAGTTCTTC.

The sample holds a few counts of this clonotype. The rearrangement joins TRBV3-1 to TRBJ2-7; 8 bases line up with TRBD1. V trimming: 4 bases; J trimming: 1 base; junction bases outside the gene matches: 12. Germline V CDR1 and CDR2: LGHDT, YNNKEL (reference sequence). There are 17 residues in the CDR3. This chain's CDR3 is CASSRGTGFKLSYEQYF. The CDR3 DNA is TGTGCCAGCAGCCGAGGGACAGGCTTCAAATTATCCTACGAGCAGTACTTC.

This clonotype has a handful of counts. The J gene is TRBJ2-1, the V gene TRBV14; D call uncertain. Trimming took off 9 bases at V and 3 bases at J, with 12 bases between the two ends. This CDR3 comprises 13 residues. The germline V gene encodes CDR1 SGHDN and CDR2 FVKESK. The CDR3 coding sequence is TGTGCCAGTGCCTGGGCACACTACAATGAGCAGTTCTTC. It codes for CASAWAHYNEQFF.

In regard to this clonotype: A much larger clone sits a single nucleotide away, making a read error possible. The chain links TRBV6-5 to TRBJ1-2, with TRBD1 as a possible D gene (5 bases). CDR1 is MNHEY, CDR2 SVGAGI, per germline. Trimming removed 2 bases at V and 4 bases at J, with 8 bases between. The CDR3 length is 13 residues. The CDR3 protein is CASSYAGSYGYTF. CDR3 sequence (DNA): TGTGCCAGCAGTTACGCAGGGAGCTATGGCTACACCTTC.

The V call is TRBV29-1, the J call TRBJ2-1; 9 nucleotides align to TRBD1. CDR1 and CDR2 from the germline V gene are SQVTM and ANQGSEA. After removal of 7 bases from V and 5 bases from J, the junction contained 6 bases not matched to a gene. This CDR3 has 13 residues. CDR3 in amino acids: CSGGDRAHNEQFF. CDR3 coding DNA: TGCAGCGGGGGGGACAGGGCCCACAATGAGCAGTTCTTC.

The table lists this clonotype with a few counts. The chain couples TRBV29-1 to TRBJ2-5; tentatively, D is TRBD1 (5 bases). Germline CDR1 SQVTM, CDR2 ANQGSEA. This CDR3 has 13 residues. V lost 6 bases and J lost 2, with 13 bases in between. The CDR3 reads CSVQARAQETQYF. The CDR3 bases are TGCAGCGTCCAGGCCAGGGCTCAAGAGACCCAGTACTTC.

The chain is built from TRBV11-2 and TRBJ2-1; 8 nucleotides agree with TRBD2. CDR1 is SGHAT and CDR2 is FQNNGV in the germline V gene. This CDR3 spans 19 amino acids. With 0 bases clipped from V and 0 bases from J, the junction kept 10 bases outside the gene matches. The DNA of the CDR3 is TGTGCCAGCAGCTTAGACCACATTAGCGGGGAGAGCTCCTACAATGAGCAGTTCTTC. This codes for CASSLDHISGESSYNEQFF.

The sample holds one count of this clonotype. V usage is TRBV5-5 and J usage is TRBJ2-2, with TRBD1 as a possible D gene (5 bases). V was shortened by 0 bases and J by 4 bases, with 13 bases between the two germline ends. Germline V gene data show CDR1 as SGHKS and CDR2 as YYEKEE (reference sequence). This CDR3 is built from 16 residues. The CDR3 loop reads CASSLAAGKGTGELFF. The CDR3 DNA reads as TGTGCCAGCAGCTTGGCGGCAGGGAAGGGCACCGGGGAGCTGTTTTTT.

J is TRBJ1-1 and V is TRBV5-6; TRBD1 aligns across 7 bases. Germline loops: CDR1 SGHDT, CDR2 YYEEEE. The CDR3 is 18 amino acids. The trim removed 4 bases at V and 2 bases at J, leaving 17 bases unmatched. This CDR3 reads CASSARQGKEVRNTEAFF. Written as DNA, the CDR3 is TGTGCCAGCAGCGCACGACAGGGCAAGGAGGTAAGAAACACTGAAGCTTTCTTT.

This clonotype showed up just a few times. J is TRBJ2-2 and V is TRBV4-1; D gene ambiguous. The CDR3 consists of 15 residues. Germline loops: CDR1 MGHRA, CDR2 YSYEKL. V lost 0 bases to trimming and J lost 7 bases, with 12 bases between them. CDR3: CASSQDRLRGGELFF. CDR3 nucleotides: TGCGCCAGCAGCCAAGACAGGTTGCGCGGCGGGGAGCTGTTTTTT.

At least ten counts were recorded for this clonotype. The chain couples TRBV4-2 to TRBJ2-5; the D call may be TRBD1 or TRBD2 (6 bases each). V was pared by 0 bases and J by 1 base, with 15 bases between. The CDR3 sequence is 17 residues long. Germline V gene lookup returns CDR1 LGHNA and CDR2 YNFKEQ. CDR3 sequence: CASSQDGPGAPQETQYF. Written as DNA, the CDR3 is TGTGCCAGCAGCCAAGATGGTCCGGGGGCGCCCCAAGAGACCCAGTACTTC.

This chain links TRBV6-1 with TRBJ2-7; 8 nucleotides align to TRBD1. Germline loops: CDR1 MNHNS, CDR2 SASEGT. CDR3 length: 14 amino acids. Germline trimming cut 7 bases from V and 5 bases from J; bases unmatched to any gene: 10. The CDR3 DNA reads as TGTGCCAGCAACGACCGGGACAGGAACGACGAGCAGTACTTC. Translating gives CASNDRDRNDEQYF.

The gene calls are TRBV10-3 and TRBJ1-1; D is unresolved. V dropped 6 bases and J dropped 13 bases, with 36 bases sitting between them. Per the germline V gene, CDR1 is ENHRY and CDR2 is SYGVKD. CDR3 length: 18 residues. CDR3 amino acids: CAISPGGRLQPSPTRGFF. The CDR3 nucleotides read TGTGCCATCAGCCCCGGCGGGCGACTGCAGCCGAGTCCGACCCGAGGTTTCTTT.

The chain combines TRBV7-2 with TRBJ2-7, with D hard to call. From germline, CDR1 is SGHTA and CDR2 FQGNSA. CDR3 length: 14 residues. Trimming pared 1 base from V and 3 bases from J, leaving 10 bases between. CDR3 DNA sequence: TGTGCCAGCAGCTTAGATGCCCCTTACTACGAGCAGTACTTC. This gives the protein CASSLDAPYYEQYF.